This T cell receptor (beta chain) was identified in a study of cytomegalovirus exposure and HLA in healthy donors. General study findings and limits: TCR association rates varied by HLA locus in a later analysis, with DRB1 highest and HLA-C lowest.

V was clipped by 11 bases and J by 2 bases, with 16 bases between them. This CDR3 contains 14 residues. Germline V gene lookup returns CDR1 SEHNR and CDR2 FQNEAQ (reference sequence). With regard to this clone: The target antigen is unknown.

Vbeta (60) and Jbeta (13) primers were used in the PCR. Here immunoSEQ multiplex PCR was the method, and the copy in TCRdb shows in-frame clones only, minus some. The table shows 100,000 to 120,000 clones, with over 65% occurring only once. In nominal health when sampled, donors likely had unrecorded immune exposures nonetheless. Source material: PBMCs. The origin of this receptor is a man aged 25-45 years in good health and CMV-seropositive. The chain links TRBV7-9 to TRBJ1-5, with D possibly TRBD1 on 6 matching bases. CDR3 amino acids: CASRGREGNQPQHF. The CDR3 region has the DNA TGTGCCTCAAGGGGGAGGGAAGGCAATCAGCCCCAGCATTTT.